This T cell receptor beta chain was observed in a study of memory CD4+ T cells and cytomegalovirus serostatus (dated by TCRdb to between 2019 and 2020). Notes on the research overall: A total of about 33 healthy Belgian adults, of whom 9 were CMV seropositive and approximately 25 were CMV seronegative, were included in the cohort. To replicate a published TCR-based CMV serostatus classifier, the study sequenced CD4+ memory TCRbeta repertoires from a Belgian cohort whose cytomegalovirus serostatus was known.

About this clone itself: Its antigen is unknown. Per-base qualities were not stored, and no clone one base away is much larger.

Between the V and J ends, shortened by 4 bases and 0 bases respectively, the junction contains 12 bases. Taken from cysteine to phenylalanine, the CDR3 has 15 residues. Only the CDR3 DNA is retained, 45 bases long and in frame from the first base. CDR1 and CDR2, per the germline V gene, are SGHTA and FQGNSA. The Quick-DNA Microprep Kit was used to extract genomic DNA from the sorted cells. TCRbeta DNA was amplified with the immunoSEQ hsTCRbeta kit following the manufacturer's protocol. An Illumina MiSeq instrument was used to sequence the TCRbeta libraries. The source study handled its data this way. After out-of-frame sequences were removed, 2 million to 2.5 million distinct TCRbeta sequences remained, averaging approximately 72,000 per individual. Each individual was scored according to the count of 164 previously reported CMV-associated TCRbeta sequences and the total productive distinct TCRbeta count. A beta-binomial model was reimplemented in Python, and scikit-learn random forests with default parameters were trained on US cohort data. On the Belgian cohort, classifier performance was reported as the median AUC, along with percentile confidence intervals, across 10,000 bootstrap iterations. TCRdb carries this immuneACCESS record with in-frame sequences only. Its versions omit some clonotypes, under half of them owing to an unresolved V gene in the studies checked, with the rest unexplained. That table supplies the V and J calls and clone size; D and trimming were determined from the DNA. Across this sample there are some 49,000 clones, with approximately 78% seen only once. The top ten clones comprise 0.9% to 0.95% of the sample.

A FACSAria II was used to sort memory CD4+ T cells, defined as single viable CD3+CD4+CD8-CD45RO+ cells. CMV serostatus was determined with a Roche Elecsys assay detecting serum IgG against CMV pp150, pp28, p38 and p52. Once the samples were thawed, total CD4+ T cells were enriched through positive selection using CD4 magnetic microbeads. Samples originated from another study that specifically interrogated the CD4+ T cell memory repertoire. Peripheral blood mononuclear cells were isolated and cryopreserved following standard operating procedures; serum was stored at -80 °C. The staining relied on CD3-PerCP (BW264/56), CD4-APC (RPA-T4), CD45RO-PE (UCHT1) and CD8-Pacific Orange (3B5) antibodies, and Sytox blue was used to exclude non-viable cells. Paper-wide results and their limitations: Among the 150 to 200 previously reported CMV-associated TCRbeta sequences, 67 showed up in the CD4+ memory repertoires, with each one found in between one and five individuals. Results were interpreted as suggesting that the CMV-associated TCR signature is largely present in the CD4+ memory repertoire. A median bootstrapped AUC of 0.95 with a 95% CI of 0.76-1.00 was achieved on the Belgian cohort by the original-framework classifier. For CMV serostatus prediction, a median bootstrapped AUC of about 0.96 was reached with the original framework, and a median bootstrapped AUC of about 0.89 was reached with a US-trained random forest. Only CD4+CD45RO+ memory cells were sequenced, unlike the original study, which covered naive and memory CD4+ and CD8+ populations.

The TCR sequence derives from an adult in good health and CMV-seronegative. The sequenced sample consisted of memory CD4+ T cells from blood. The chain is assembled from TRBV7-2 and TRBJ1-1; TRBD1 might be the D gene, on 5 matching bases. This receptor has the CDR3 CASSSTGTLNTEAFF. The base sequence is TGTGCCAGCAGCTCCACCGGGACGTTGAACACTGAAGCTTTCTTT.